This T cell receptor (beta chain) originates from a study of tumor and adjacent non-tumor tissue in lung cancer. Across the whole study: Patients comprised roughly 12 adenocarcinoma, a couple of squamous cell carcinoma and 1 small cell lung cancer. Samples averaged approximately 4.2 million productive TCRbeta reads each.

Germline V gene data show CDR1 as MNHEY and CDR2 as SVGEGT. Trimming removed 10 bases from V and 1 base from J, with 25 bases in between. The CDR3 runs to 17 residues. The study's findings and limits: Tumor tissue had significantly higher TCR diversity than normal lung.

A modified ARM-PCR protocol with three rounds of nested PCR amplified TCRbeta. TCRdb fed the multiplex PCR reads into MiXCR, producing one record per CDR3 protein. The sample records approximately 120,000 distinct CDR3 sequences, roughly two thirds being singletons. No cell sorting was done before RNA was extracted from the tissue. Distant lung tissue was collected more than 3 cm away from the tumor edge. As to this clonotype: Its antigen remains unknown.

This TCR was sampled from a man aged 55 to 69 with non-small cell lung cancer. Sequenced: distant non-tumor lung tissue. This chain connects TRBV6-2 or TRBV6-3 to TRBJ1-1; maybe TRBD1 (5 bases). CDR3 in DNA: TGTGCCAACACTACAGGTTCGGACACATTTAGGAACACTGAAGCTTTCTTT. Protein: CANTTGSDTFRNTEAFF.